This TCR beta chain originates from a study of OX40 agonist ivuxolimab in advanced cancers. Broadly, across the study: Ivuxolimab was a fully human IgG2 agonistic monoclonal antibody targeting the costimulatory receptor OX40 (CD134). Intravenous ivuxolimab was administered to patients every 2 weeks at six dose levels: 0.01, 0.1, 0.3, 1.5, 3 and 10 mg/kg. Of the roughly 52 dose-escalation patients, hepatocellular carcinoma was present in roughly 19, melanoma in around 15, renal cell carcinoma in 9 and head and neck cancer in 9. The dose-escalation cohort was approximately 83% male with a mean age of around 62 years, ranging from about 23 to 85. Patients were allowed to have had prior anti-PD-1, anti-PD-L1 or anti-CTLA-4 therapy, and about 40% of the dose-escalation patients had been treated with checkpoint inhibitors. Partial responses were achieved by three dose-escalation patients, of whom one had hepatocellular carcinoma and two had cutaneous melanoma. The point of sequencing TCRbeta in the periphery was to test whether ivuxolimab changed TCR sequence diversity and drove clonal T-cell expansion. The paper covers the monotherapy dose-escalation part of the phase I ivuxolimab trial, which included N ≈ 52 patients.

For sequencing of the TCRbeta CDR3 region, genomic DNA was extracted from the sorted cells. The immunoSEQ Assay was used to sequence the TCRbeta CDR3 regions. Held by TCRdb, this immuneACCESS table contains in-frame sequences only and omits some clones. Under half of the omission traces to an unresolved V gene where checked; the cause of the rest is unknown. This sample comprises about 50,000 clones, approximately 85% of them detected only once. Together, the top ten hold over 50% of the sample. General study outcomes and caveats: Partial responders in the 0.1-3.0 mg/kg groups had among the lowest normalized peripheral clonal expansion, especially among CD8+ T cells. On average, CD8+ T cells showed more expanded clones than CD4+ T cells after ivuxolimab. At doses of 0.1 to 3.0 mg/kg, clonal expansion of both CD4+ and CD8+ T cells in blood was seen between baseline and week 6. The antigen specificity of the clonally expanded peripheral T cells was not determined. Low levels of normalized T-cell clonal expansion were also seen in some patients who did not respond.

The trial excluded patients who had a history of autoimmune disease or were on systemic immunosuppression. Peripheral blood for TCR sequencing was drawn from every dose cohort at baseline, at cycle 4 day 1 and at cycle 7 day 1. The samples were taken from a phase I, first-in-human, multicenter, open-label dose-escalation trial of ivuxolimab. Adults with locally advanced or metastatic melanoma, renal cell carcinoma, hepatocellular carcinoma or head and neck squamous cell carcinoma were enrolled in the trial. CD4+ and CD8+ T cells were sorted separately from peripheral blood before TCR sequencing. With regard to this clone: Its specific antigen is unknown. No quality values exist for individual bases; no much larger clone is one base distant.

Taken from cysteine to phenylalanine, the CDR3 has 15 residues. Left in the record is the CDR3 DNA by itself, 45 bases read in frame from the first base. The germline V gene (reference sequence) yields PRHDT for CDR1 and FYEKMQ for CDR2. The junction shows trimming of 2 bases on V and 9 bases on J, and the gene matches do not reach 4 bases of it. The sequencing used CD4+ or CD8+ T cells sorted from blood, collected in a trial of the OX40 agonist ivuxolimab. The TCR comes from an adult with an advanced solid tumor such as melanoma, head and neck, liver or kidney cancer. The V gene is TRBV13 and the J gene is TRBJ2-1; 13 middle bases align to TRBD2. The CDR3 has the sequence CASSLTGLAGREQFF. DNA sequence: TGTGCCAGCAGCTTAACGGGACTAGCGGGACGTGAGCAGTTCTTC.